This T cell receptor beta chain was captured by sequencing in a study of early stage breast cancer tumors. Tumor samples used roughly 20-55 mg of diced tissue. Blood replicates held 0.5 ug DNA, tumor or normal breast approximately 1.5 ug, two each. TCRdb's table, derived via immunoSEQ multiplex PCR, lists solely in-frame clones and lacks some. There are around 30,000 clones in the sample; 74% occur only once, and 10% lies in the top ten. The CDR3 loop spans 13 amino acids. J lost 3 bases, V lost 4 bases, and 5 bases had no gene match. In germline, CDR1 is SQVTM, CDR2 ANQGSEA. Sample: breast tumor tissue. The TCR was taken from a person under 45 with breast cancer. The genes are TRBV29-1 and TRBJ1-1; TRBD1 agrees at 7 bases. The CDR3 region has the DNA TGCAGCGTTGCGCGACAGGGAGACACTGAAGCTTTCTTT. It specifies CSVARQGDTEAFF.